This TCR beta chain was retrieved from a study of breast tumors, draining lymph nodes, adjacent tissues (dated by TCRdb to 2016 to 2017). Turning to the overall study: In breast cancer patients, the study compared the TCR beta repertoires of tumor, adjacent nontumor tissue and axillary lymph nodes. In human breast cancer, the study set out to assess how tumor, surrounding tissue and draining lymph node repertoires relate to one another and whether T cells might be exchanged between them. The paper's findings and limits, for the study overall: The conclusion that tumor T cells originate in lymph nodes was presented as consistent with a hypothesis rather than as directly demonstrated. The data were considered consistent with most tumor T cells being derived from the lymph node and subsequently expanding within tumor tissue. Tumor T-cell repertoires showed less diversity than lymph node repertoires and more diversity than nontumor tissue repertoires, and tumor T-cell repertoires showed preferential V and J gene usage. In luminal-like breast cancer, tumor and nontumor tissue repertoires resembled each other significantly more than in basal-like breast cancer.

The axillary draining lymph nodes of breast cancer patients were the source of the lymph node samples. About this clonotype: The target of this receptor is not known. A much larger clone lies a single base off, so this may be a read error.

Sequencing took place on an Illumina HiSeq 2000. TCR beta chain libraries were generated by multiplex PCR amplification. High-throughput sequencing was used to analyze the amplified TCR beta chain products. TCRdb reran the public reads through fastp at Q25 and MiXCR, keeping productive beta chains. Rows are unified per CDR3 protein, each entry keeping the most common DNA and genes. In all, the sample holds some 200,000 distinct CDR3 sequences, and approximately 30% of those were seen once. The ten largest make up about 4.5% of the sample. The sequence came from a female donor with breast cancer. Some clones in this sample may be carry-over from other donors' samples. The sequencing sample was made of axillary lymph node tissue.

This receptor has the CDR3 CASKSNGGGELSF. The nucleotide sequence reads as follows: TGTGCCAGCAAGTCTAACGGTGGCGGGGAGCTGTCTTTT. The chain links TRBV27 with TRBJ2-2; matching of 6 bases hints at TRBD2 as the D gene. The CDR3 has 13 amino acids, counting the end cysteine and phenylalanine. The read is trimmed to its CDR3 DNA, 39 bases read in frame from base 1. Sequences MNHEY (CDR1) and SMNVEV (CDR2) are obtained from the germline V gene (reference sequence).